These 27 T cell receptor beta chains were sequenced from one sample in a study of T cell responses to AZD1222 COVID-19 vaccine. Sequencing used immunoSEQ multiplex PCR; TCRdb keeps in-frame clones, though not all of them. The sample includes 120,000 to 150,000 clones, roughly 90% seen only once; the top ten take 3% to 3.5%. Sequencing used peripheral blood, obtained on day 0 of AZD1222 vaccination. These receptors came from an adult in good health.

The chain joins TRBV6-6 to TRBJ1-2; TRBD1 matches at 9 bases. Unmatched junction bases numbered 14, after V lost 5 bases and J lost 4 bases. The CDR3 consists of 17 residues. Germline V gene data show CDR1 as MNHNY and CDR2 as SVGAGI (reference sequence). This CDR3 reads CASSPGQGFLLGYGYTF. CDR3 DNA sequence: TGTGCCAGCAGTCCGGGACAGGGCTTTCTTTTGGGCTATGGCTACACCTTC.

This clone was detected once. The V gene is TRBV6-4, the J gene TRBJ1-5; possible D gene TRBD1, 5 bases. With 2 bases removed from V and 4 bases from J, the gap between germline ends came to 15 bases. CDR1 is MRHNA and CDR2 is SNTAGT in the germline V gene. The CDR3 spans 16 residues. This chain's CDR3 is CASSDDGTGLNQPQHF. The DNA for the CDR3 is TGTGCCAGCAGTGACGACGGAACAGGATTGAATCAGCCCCAGCATTTT.

The chain is built from TRBV5-1 and TRBJ2-1; 9 bases match TRBD2. CDR1 and CDR2 from the germline V gene are SGHRS and YFSETQ. This CDR3 contains 15 residues. The V segment lost 2 bases and the J segment 7 bases; nucleotides outside the gene matches: 7. The chain's CDR3 is CASSFRREGLNEQFF. The CDR3 DNA reads TGCGCCAGCAGCTTCCGGCGGGAGGGCCTAAATGAGCAGTTCTTC.

The chain has TRBV3-1 (or the pseudogene TRBV3-2) and TRBJ1-2, with D hard to call. This CDR3 region has 13 residues. The germline V gene has CDR1 LGHDT and CDR2 YNNKEL (reference sequence). Between the trimmed V and J ends, which lost 1 base and 7 bases, there was a span of 10 bases. The chain's CDR3 is CASSQVGLAGYTF. CDR3 sequence (DNA): TGTGCCAGCAGCCAAGTCGGGCTGGCTGGCTACACCTTC.

The V gene is TRBV30, the J gene TRBJ2-1; 9 bases are a match to TRBD2. Germline trimming cut 1 base from V and 8 bases from J; bases unmatched to any gene: 12. Germline V lookup: CDR1 GTSNPN, CDR2 SVGIG (reference sequence). CDR3 size: 16 residues. CDR3 residues: CAWSASGLAGWDEQFF. CDR3 coding DNA: TGTGCCTGGAGTGCCTCGGGGCTAGCGGGGTGGGATGAGCAGTTCTTC. The complete variable domain, with remaining parts taken from reference TRBV30 and TRBJ2-1, reads SQTIHQWPATLVQPVGSPLSLECTVEGTSNPNLYWYRQAAGRGLQLLFYSVGIGQISSEVPQNLSASRPQDRQFILSSKKLLLSDSGFYLCAWSASGLAGWDEQFFGPGTRLTVL.

This chain uses TRBV19 with TRBJ1-2; the match to TRBD1 covers 8 bases. The germline gives CDR1 LNHDA, CDR2 SQIVND (reference sequence). The trim removed 4 bases at V and 2 bases at J, leaving 0 bases unmatched. The CDR3 sequence is 13 residues long. The CDR3 reads CASSTGGNYGYTF. The CDR3 DNA follows: TGTGCCAGTAGTACAGGGGGCAACTATGGCTACACCTTC.

The gene calls are TRBV9 and TRBJ1-5; TRBD1 might be the D (5 bases). Germline V gene data show CDR1 as SGDLS and CDR2 as YYNGEE. The CDR3 runs to 15 residues. With 3 bases removed from V and 0 bases from J, the gap between germline ends came to 10 bases. The CDR3 DNA reads TGTGCCAGCAGCGGTGGGGCGGATAGCAATCAGCCCCAGCATTTT. Its translation is CASSGGADSNQPQHF.

This chain joins TRBV7-2 and TRBJ2-2; D unresolved. Germline V CDR1 and CDR2: SGHTA, FQGNSA. V was pared by 3 bases and J by 4 bases, with 12 bases between. This CDR3 is built from 15 residues. The CDR3 nucleotides read TGTGCCAGCAGCTTTCAGGCGATTCCCACCGGGGAGCTGTTTTTT. The encoded protein is CASSFQAIPTGELFF.

The rearrangement uses TRBV6-1 and TRBJ2-1, with 9 bases matching TRBD2. CDR3 size: 15 residues. Trimming cost V 1 base and J 4 bases; bases outside gene matches: 2. Germline CDR1 reads MNHNS; CDR2 reads SASEGT. CDR3: CASSEGLAEYNEQFF. The CDR3 bases are TGTGCCAGCAGTGAAGGACTAGCGGAGTACAATGAGCAGTTCTTC.

The V and J genes are TRBV19 and TRBJ1-5; D is possibly TRBD1 (6 bases). CDR3 length: 13 amino acids. CDR1 is LNHDA and CDR2 is SQIVND in the germline V gene (reference sequence). V lost 5 bases and J 7 bases, leaving 12 bases between the germline ends. In nucleotides, the CDR3 is TGTGCCAGTAGTCTCACAGGGAACCAGCCCCAGCATTTT. This gives the protein CASSLTGNQPQHF.

CDR3 nucleotide sequence: TGTGCCAGCAGCTGGGGGGGCTTAAATGAAAAACTGTTTTTT. It translates to CASSWGGLNEKLFF. J is TRBJ1-4 and V is TRBV7-2; D possibly corresponds to TRBD1 (6 bases). In germline, CDR1 is SGHTA, CDR2 FQGNSA. Trimming left V 4 bases short and J 5 bases short, with 11 bases between. This CDR3 contains 14 residues.

The chain links TRBV6-1 to TRBJ2-7; D unclear. Germline loops: CDR1 MNHNS, CDR2 SASEGT. The germline V and J ends were trimmed by 2 bases and 2 bases, with 4 bases remaining between them. The CDR3 length is 12 residues. The CDR3 DNA reads as TGTGCCAGCAGTGAAATGACCTACGAGCAGTACTTC. Translating gives CASSEMTYEQYF.

This sequence joins TRBV12-3 or TRBV12-4 and TRBJ1-2; D gene ambiguous. The CDR3 has 12 amino acids. V lost 5 bases and J lost 5, with 9 bases in between. The CDR3 bases are TGTGCCAGCAGTCTTGGACCGTATGGCTACACCTTC. Amino acid sequence: CASSLGPYGYTF.

A note on this clone: Other DNA variants within this sample encode the same CDR3. The V gene is TRBV5-4, the J gene TRBJ1-6; D perhaps matches TRBD1 (5 bases). The CDR3 runs 15 residues. Deletions cut 4 bases from V and 11 bases from J, with 19 bases between. CDR1 SGHNT and CDR2 YYREEE come from the germline V gene (reference sequence). CDR3 protein: CASSLKSGIVTPLHF. The CDR3 nucleotides are TGTGCCAGCAGCCTCAAATCAGGGATAGTTACACCCCTCCACTTT. Based on the CDR3 plus reference TRBV5-4 and TRBJ1-6, the full variable domain is ETGVTQSPTHLIKTRGQQVTLRCSSQSGHNTVSWYQQALGQGPQFIFQYYREEENGRGNFPPRFSGLQFPNYSSELNVNALELDDSALYLCASSLKSGIVTPLHFGNGTRLTVT.

The chain has TRBV6-4 and TRBJ2-1, with 11 bases fitting TRBD2. CDR3 length: 16 residues. Per germline, CDR1 MRHNA and CDR2 SNTAGT. V lost 5 bases to trimming and J lost 6 bases; unmatched junction nucleotides: 9. CDR3: CASSTISGRAFNEQFF. The CDR3 bases are TGTGCCAGCAGTACCATTAGCGGGAGGGCGTTCAATGAGCAGTTCTTC.

Written as DNA, the CDR3 is TGTGCCAGCAGTTTATTTGGTGGGGGGGAGACCCAGTACTTC. Its translation: CASSLFGGGETQYF. V is TRBV28 and J is TRBJ2-5; D is possibly TRBD2 (6 bases). The CDR3 is 14 residues long. Germline V gives CDR1 MDHEN, CDR2 SYDVKM. The germline V and J ends were trimmed by 1 base and 5 bases, with 11 bases remaining between them. The full variable domain, rest sourced from reference TRBV28 and TRBJ2-5, is DVKVTQSSRYLVKRTGEKVFLECVQDMDHENMFWYRQDPGLGLRLIYFSYDVKMKEKGDIPEGYSVSREKKERFSLILESASTNQTSMYLCASSLFGGGETQYFGPGTRLLVL.

The chain couples TRBV5-1 to TRBJ1-3, with unresolved D. Germline loops: CDR1 SGHRS, CDR2 YFSETQ. CDR3 length equals 15 residues. V lost 7 bases, J lost 0 bases, and 14 bases lay in between. The CDR3 nucleotides read TGCGCCAGCGCTCCGGGCGGATTCTCTGGAAACACCATATATTTT. It yields the protein CASAPGGFSGNTIYF.

In its sample, this clone was seen once. The genes are TRBV7-2 and TRBJ1-4; D gene unclear. Germline values: CDR1 SGHTA, CDR2 FQGNSA. The CDR3 runs 14 residues. V was clipped by 1 base and J by 4 bases, with 7 bases between them. The CDR3 DNA follows: TGTGCCAGCAGCTTAGGAAAGGGTAATGAAAAACTGTTTTTT. Residues: CASSLGKGNEKLFF. Based on the CDR3 plus reference TRBV7-2 and TRBJ1-4, the full variable domain is GAGVSQSPSNKVTEKGKDVELRCDPISGHTALYWYRQSLGQGLEFLIYFQGNSAPDKSGLPSDRFSAERTGGSVSTLTIQRTQQEDSAVYLCASSLGKGNEKLFFGSGTQLSVL.

This chain connects TRBV7-9 to TRBJ1-1; tentative D call: TRBD1 (5 bases). The CDR3 consists of 15 residues. Germline assignment: CDR1 SEHNR and CDR2 FQNEAQ (reference sequence). The V gene lost 2 bases and the J gene lost 1 base, with 11 bases spanning the gap. CDR3 sequence (DNA): TGTGCCAGCAGCTTAAGCCAGGGTGGGAACACTGAAGCTTTCTTT. Its protein is CASSLSQGGNTEAFF. Based on the CDR3 plus reference TRBV7-9 and TRBJ1-1, the full variable domain is DTGVSQNPRHKITKRGQNVTFRCDPISEHNRLYWYRQTLGQGPEFLTYFQNEAQLEKSRLLSDRFSAERPKGSFSTLEIQRTEQGDSAMYLCASSLSQGGNTEAFFGQGTRLTVV.

The V gene is TRBV9, the J gene TRBJ2-7, with 7 positions matching TRBD2. Germline CDR1 reads SGDLS; CDR2 reads YYNGEE. CDR3 length: 13 residues. The J segment lost 5 bases and the V segment lost 2 bases, leaving 4 bases of the junction unmatched. The CDR3 sequence: CASSVSGSHEQYF. The CDR3 bases are TGTGCCAGCAGCGTTAGCGGGTCCCACGAGCAGTACTTC.

The chain couples TRBV11-2 to TRBJ2-1; 7 nucleotides agree with TRBD2. V was clipped by 6 bases and J by 0 bases; unmatched bases: 2. Germline V lookup: CDR1 SGHAT, CDR2 FQNNGV. This CDR3 spans 14 amino acids. CDR3 sequence reads: CASRRTSSYNEQFF. Written as DNA, the CDR3 is TGTGCCAGCAGAAGGACTAGCTCCTACAATGAGCAGTTCTTC.

The J gene is TRBJ1-1, the V gene TRBV5-1, with D perhaps TRBD1 (6 bases). V was pared by 4 bases and J by 0 bases, with 10 bases between. Germline V gene lookup returns CDR1 SGHRS and CDR2 YFSETQ. The CDR3 is made up of 14 amino acids. The CDR3 nucleotides read TGCGCCAGCAGCGGAGGGGACATGAACACTGAAGCTTTCTTT. Protein product: CASSGGDMNTEAFF.

This clone has only one observation. This CDR3 is also generated by other DNA sequences in the sample. The V gene is TRBV6-5, the J gene TRBJ2-3; TRBD2 matches 7 bases. Looked up from germline, CDR1 is MNHEY and CDR2 is SVGAGI. V was clipped by 0 bases and J by 4 bases; unmatched bases: 4. CDR3 length: 15 amino acids. The DNA for the CDR3 is TGTGCCAGCAGTTACTCTGCGGGAGCGGCAGATACGCAGTATTTT. It is translated as CASSYSAGAADTQYF.

The chain recombines TRBV6-5 with TRBJ2-1, with TRBD2 matching 9 bases. V gave up 6 bases and J gave up 12 bases; unmatched junction bases: 12. Germline V lookup: CDR1 MNHEY, CDR2 SVGAGI. The CDR3 length is 14 residues. In DNA, the CDR3 is TGTGCCAGCAGCCCCCTTGGTAGCGGGAGAACGCAGTTCTTC. It encodes CASSPLGSGRTQFF.

This chain joins TRBV4-3 and TRBJ2-1, with 8 bases matching TRBD2. The CDR3 is 17 residues long. Per germline, CDR1 LGHNA and CDR2 YSLEER. V gave up 0 bases and J gave up 3 bases; unmatched junction bases: 7. The CDR3 region is CASSQDSGRLNYNEQFF. For the CDR3, the DNA is TGCGCCAGCAGCCAAGACAGCGGGAGATTAAACTACAATGAGCAGTTCTTC.

The V gene is TRBV4-3, the J gene TRBJ2-3; the D call may be TRBD1 or TRBD2 (5 bases each). Germline CDR1 is LGHNA and CDR2 is YSLEER. Trimming took off 0 bases at V and 0 bases at J, with 7 bases between the two ends. This CDR3 has 15 amino acids. The CDR3 DNA reads as TGCGCCAGCAGCCAAGATGGGGACAGCACAGATACGCAGTATTTT. This gives the protein CASSQDGDSTDTQYF.

V usage is TRBV19 and J usage is TRBJ1-2, with D possibly TRBD1 on 6 matching bases. V lost 7 bases and J lost 0, with 18 bases in between. CDR1 and CDR2 (germline): LNHDA, SQIVND (reference sequence). This CDR3 has 16 amino acids. CDR3 DNA sequence: TGTGCCAGTAACATAGGGGGGTACTCCACTAACTATGGCTACACCTTC. Protein: CASNIGGYSTNYGYTF.